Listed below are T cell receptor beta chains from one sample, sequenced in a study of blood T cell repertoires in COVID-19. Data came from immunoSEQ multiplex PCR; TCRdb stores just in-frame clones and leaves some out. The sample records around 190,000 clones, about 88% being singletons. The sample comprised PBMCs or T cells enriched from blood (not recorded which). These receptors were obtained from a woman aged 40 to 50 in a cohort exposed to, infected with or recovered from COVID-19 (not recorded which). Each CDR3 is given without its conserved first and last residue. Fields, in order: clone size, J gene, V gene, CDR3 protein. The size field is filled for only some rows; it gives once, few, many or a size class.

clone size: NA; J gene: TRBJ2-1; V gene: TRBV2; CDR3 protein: ASSVAGQGEQF
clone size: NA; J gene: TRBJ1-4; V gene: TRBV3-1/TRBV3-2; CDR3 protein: ASSPTFGGVDEKLF
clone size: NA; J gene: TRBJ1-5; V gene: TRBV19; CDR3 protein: ASSTPGTVSNQPQH
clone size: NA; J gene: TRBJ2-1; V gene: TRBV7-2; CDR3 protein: ASHLYREQF
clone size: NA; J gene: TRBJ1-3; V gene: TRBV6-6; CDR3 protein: ASAHVVRASGNTIY
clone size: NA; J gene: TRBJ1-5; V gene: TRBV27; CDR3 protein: ASSLRGAANQPQH
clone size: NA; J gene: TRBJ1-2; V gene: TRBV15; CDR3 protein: ATSRDPGQGANYGYT
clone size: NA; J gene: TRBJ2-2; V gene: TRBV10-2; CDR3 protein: ASSESGAGALTGELF
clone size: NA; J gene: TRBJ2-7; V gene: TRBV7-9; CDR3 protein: ASSFGSSYEQY
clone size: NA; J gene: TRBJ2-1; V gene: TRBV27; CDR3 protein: ASTPRSGGINEQF
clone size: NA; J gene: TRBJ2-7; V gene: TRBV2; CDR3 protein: ASRDPGQGNEQY
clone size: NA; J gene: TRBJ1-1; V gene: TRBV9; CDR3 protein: ASSVTGKRTEAF
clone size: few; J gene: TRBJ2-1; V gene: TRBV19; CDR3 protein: ASSIVRQGKENEQF
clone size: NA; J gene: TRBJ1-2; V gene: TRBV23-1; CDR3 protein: ASSQSGEGYRANYGYT
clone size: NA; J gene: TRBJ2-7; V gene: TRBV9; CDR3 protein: ASSAEGRYEQY
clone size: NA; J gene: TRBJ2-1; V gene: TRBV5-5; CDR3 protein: ASSLTGTYNEQF
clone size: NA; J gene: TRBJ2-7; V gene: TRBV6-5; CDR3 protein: ASSPLQGATYEQY
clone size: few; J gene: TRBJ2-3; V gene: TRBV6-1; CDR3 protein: ASSELAGADTQY
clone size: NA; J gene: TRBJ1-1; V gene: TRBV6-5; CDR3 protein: ASSYSWQNTEAF
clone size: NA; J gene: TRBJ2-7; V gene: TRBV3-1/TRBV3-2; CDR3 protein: ASSLVGTGRREQY
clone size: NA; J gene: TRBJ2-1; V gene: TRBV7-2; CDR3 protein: ASRSTGGRNEQF
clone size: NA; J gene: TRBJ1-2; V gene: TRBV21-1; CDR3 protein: ASSKGRAVYGYT
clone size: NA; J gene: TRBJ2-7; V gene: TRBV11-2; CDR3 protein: ASSGTSGNYEQY
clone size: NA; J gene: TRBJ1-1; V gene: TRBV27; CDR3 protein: ASSLFSDRVTEAF
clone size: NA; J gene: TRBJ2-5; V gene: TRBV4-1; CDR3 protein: ASSKTGWETQY
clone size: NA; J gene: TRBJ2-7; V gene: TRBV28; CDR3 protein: ASSDQMGGLYEQY
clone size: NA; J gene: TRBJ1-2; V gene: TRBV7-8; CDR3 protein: ASSFGTGLNGYT
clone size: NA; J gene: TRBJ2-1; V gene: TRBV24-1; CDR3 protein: ATSDLPNVKGGLAENNEQF
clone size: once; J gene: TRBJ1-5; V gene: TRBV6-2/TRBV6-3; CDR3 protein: ASSYWGTGERQPQH
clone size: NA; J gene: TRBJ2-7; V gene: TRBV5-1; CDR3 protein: ASSLASGGRDEQY
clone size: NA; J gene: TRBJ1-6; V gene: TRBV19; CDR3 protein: ASSIQGAKGSPLH
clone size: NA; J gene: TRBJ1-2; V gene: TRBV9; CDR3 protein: ASSVGQGIGYT
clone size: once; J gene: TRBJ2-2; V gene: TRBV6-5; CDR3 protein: ASSLQNTGELF
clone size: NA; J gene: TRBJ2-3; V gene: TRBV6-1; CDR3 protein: ASSEMGSGGPLTYTQY
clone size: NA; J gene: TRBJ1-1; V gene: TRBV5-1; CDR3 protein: ASSPTGEGTEAF
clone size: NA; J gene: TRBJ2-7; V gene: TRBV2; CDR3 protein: ASSEEGQGLGEQY
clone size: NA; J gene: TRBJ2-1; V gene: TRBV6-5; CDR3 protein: ASSYSPSGSNREQF
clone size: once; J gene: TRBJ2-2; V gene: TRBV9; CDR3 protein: ASSVPSGGGNTGELF
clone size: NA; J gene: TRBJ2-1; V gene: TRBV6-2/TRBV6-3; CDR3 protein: ASSQDPTGQF
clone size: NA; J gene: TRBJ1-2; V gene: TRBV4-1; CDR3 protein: ASSQPRQGANYGYT
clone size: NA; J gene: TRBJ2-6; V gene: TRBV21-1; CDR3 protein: ASSKGRRGLGSSGANVLT
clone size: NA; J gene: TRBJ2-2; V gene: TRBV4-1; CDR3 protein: ASSQTAGGFTGELF
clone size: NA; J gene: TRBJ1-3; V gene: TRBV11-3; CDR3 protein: ASSSGQGAGNTIY
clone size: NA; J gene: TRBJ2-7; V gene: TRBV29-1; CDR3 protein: SAWARESYEQY
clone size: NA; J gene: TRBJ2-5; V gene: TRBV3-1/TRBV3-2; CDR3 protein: ASSQDWASGGKETQY